The 32 T cell receptor delta chains in this list originate from one sample, sequenced in a study of gamma-delta chains in newborns, infants, children. TCRdb redid clone calling on the reads using CATT. The top ten clones hold more than 12% of a sample with several thousand delta-chain clones, under 50% of them seen once. Sequenced material: blood. All receptors come from a child who received the measles vaccine.

In this sample, this clone turned up a few times. The V gene is TRDV1, the J gene TRDJ1, with 11 bases fitting TRDD3. Per the germline V gene, CDR1 is TSWWSYY and CDR2 is QGS. V dropped 0 bases and J dropped 0; count of bases not matched to a gene: 30. CDR3 size: 26 residues. The CDR3 loop is CALGELPPSYWTFWGIHFGYTDKLIF. The CDR3, as DNA: TGTGCTCTTGGGGAACTCCCCCCTTCCTACTGGACTTTCTGGGGGATACATTTTGGGTACACCGATAAACTCATCTTT.

About this clone itself: A far larger clone is one nucleotide away, so this likely arose from a read error. The rearrangement joins TRDV1 to TRDJ3; 11 bases align to TRDD3. The ends lost 2 bases at V and 0 bases at J; junction bases unmatched: 21. The CDR3 consists of 25 residues. CDR1 and CDR2 from the germline V gene are TSWWSYY and QGS. The CDR3 coding sequence is TGTGCTCTTGGGGAAAGGGGCACCCTACACTGGGGGATATTTCAAAGCTCCTGGGACACCCGACAGATGTTTTTC. This sequence encodes CALGERGTLHWGIFQSSWDTRQMFF.

This clone was seen only a few times. The chain couples TRDV1 to TRDJ1, with 12 bases fitting TRDD3. The CDR3 has 18 residues. The J segment lost 9 bases and the V segment lost 0 bases, leaving 14 bases of the junction unmatched. The germline V gene has CDR1 TSWWSYY and CDR2 QGS. The CDR3 sequence: CALGELVPSTGGYRELIF. In nucleotides, the CDR3 is TGTGCTCTTGGGGAACTCGTACCAAGTACTGGGGGATACCGGGAACTCATCTTT.

The V and J genes are TRDV2 and TRDJ3, with 9 bases aligning to TRDD3. The germline gives CDR1 GEAIGNYY, CDR2 EKD. The junction had 3 bases not matched to a gene; V was cut back by 2 bases and J by 2 bases. The CDR3 is 17 residues long. The CDR3 loop is CACDRGYAPWDTRQMFF. The CDR3 DNA reads TGTGCCTGTGACAGGGGATACGCGCCCTGGGACACCCGACAGATGTTTTTC.

This chain connects TRDV1 to TRDJ1; D is uncertain. The germline V and J ends were trimmed by 5 bases and 2 bases, with 12 bases remaining between them. The CDR3 covers 14 residues. Germline V gene lookup returns CDR1 TSWWSYY and CDR2 QGS. CDR3 sequence (DNA): TGTGCTCTTGGGATACCGAGGAGGACCGATAAACTCATCTTT. Translated: CALGIPRRTDKLIF.

The chain uses TRDV1 and TRDJ1, with 9 positions matching TRDD3. The V and J ends lost 5 bases and 0 bases, in that order; junction bases with no gene match: 19. Germline V gene data show CDR1 as TSWWSYY and CDR2 as QGS. The CDR3 sequence is 20 residues long. CDR3 DNA: TGTGCTCTTGGGACCGGCCTTCCTCGTACTGGGGGACGAAACACCGATAAACTCATCTTT. Translating gives CALGTGLPRTGGRNTDKLIF.

The chain couples TRDV2 to TRDJ2, with D tentatively TRDD3 (8 bases). The CDR3 sequence is 18 residues long. Trimming took off 3 bases at V and 4 bases at J, with 23 bases between the two ends. CDR1 and CDR2 from the germline V gene are GEAIGNYY and EKD. The chain's CDR3 is CACDALPLPGGGTAQLFF. CDR3 nucleotide sequence: TGTGCCTGTGACGCCCTTCCTTTACCTGGGGGAGGGACAGCACAACTCTTCTTT.

This chain links TRDV2 with TRDJ3; 13 bases line up with TRDD3. The CDR3 length is 19 residues. CDR1 and CDR2 (germline): GEAIGNYY, EKD. V lost 2 bases and J lost 2; bases outside the gene matches: 5. The CDR3 protein is CACDILGDTLTWDTRQMFF. In DNA form, the CDR3 reads TGTGCCTGTGACATACTGGGGGATACGCTCACCTGGGACACCCGACAGATGTTTTTC.

The chain is built from TRDV1 and TRDJ1; 10 bases fit TRDD3. CDR1 and CDR2 (germline): TSWWSYY, QGS. The V and J ends lost 5 bases and 3 bases, in that order; junction bases with no gene match: 33. The CDR3 has 24 residues. CDR3 residues: CALGKEGPLLYGYWGMGGADKLIF. The CDR3 DNA sequence: TGTGCTCTTGGGAAAGAGGGGCCCTTATTATATGGGTACTGGGGGATGGGGGGAGCCGATAAACTCATCTTT.

J is TRDJ1 and V is TRDV1; 8 bases align to TRDD3. The germline gives CDR1 TSWWSYY, CDR2 QGS. J was trimmed by 0 bases and V by 4 bases; bases with no gene match: 37. This CDR3 is built from 26 residues. Here the CDR3 DNA reads TGTGCTCTTGGGGTCCCCCCCAGCCCGTTTCTTCCTCCACTCCTACTGGGGGGATCGTACACCGATAAACTCATCTTT. Its protein is CALGVPPSPFLPPLLLGGSYTDKLIF.

V usage is TRDV1 and J usage is TRDJ1; no reliable D call. Looked up from germline, CDR1 is TSWWSYY and CDR2 is QGS. V was pared by 0 bases and J by 1 base, with 18 bases between. The CDR3 totals 18 residues. The CDR3 region is CALGELGHPEGITDKLIF. CDR3 nucleotide sequence: TGTGCTCTTGGGGAACTCGGCCACCCCGAAGGCATCACCGATAAACTCATCTTT.

The V and J genes are TRDV1 and TRDJ1; the D is unclear. The CDR3 covers 12 residues. V was trimmed by 7 bases and J by 8 bases, leaving 14 bases between them. Germline values: CDR1 TSWWSYY, CDR2 QGS. The CDR3 region has the DNA TGTGCTCTTGTGAGGGTTCCCTGCAAACTCATCTTT. This sequence encodes CALVRVPCKLIF.

This sequence joins TRDV1 and TRDJ1; 8 positions match TRDD3. Germline V gene sequence: CDR1 TSWWSYY, CDR2 QGS. CDR3 length: 23 residues. The ends lost 1 base at V and 0 bases at J; junction bases unmatched: 25. The CDR3 nucleotides are TGTGCTCTTGGGGAACGAGCCCTTTTCCTAGGAGGGATACGCGTGTCGTACACCGATAAACTCATCTTT. This sequence encodes CALGERALFLGGIRVSYTDKLIF.

This clone was seen only once. The CDR3 loop reads CALGERLQLGATSVKLIF. The CDR3 nucleotides read TGTGCTCTTGGGGAACGCCTACAACTGGGGGCTACGTCAGTTAAACTCATCTTT. The chain joins TRDV1 to TRDJ1; 8 bases align to TRDD3. V dropped 1 base and J dropped 7; count of bases not matched to a gene: 17. CDR3 size: 18 residues. Germline lookup yields CDR1 TSWWSYY and CDR2 QGS.

V gene TRDV1 combines with J gene TRDJ1, with 10 nucleotides matching TRDD3. Unmatched junction bases numbered 17, after V lost 4 bases and J lost 0 bases. The CDR3 has 20 residues. Germline-derived CDR1 and CDR2 are TSWWSYY and QGS. CDR3 DNA: TGTGCTCTTGGGGTAAACACTTCCGGGGGGATACGACCGTACACCGATAAACTCATCTTT. It encodes CALGVNTSGGIRPYTDKLIF.

The sample holds a few counts of this clone. The chain combines TRDV1 with TRDJ1, with 7 bases fitting TRDD3. The junction had 9 bases not matched to a gene; V was cut back by 2 bases and J by 0 bases. The CDR3 extends over 17 amino acids. Germline CDR1 TSWWSYY, CDR2 QGS. The CDR3 region has the DNA TGTGCTCTTGGGGAAGAAAGTCCTGGGGATAACACCGATAAACTCATCTTT. This codes for CALGEESPGDNTDKLIF.

Notes on this clone: A much larger clone lies one base from this, so it may be a read error. Other DNA sequences within the sample encode an identical CDR3. The V and J genes are TRAV29/DV5 and TRDJ1; D unclear. V was shortened by 5 bases and J by 3 bases, with 8 bases between the two germline ends. Germline CDR1 is NSMFDY and CDR2 is ISSIKDK. The length of the CDR3 is 11 residues. The CDR3 spells CAASSPDKLIF. The CDR3 nucleotides are TGTGCAGCGAGCTCCCCCGATAAACTCATCTTT. The complete variable domain, with remaining parts taken from reference TRAV29/DV5 and TRDJ1, reads DQQVKQNSPSLSVQEGRISILNCDYTNSMFDYFLWYKKYPAEGPTFLISISSIKDKNEDGRFTVFLNKSAKHLSLHIVPSQPGDSAVYFCAASSPDKLIFGKGTRVTVEP.

V gene TRDV1 combines with J gene TRDJ1; TRDD3 agrees at 8 bases. This CDR3 is built from 17 residues. Germline CDR1 is TSWWSYY and CDR2 is QGS. The V gene end was trimmed by 5 bases and the J gene end by 4 bases; junction bases not matched to a gene: 15. The CDR3 region has the DNA TGTGCTCTTGGGTACGTCCGACCGTACTGGGGGGACGATAAACTCATCTTT. The encoded protein is CALGYVRPYWGDDKLIF.

The sample holds a few counts of this clone. J is TRDJ1 and V is TRDV1; 9 bases match TRDD3. CDR3 length: 20 amino acids. Trimming cost V 2 bases and J 1 base; bases outside gene matches: 17. CDR1 TSWWSYY and CDR2 QGS come from the germline V gene. The CDR3 reads CALGEDIVGDKNLSTDKLIF. CDR3 sequence (DNA): TGTGCTCTTGGGGAAGATATAGTGGGGGATAAAAATTTGAGCACCGATAAACTCATCTTT.

Sample share makes this clone medium-sized. This sequence joins TRDV2 and TRDJ1; tentatively, D is TRDD3 (6 bases). This CDR3 has 14 residues. V was pared by 3 bases and J by 2 bases, with 12 bases between. Per germline, CDR1 GEAIGNYY and CDR2 EKD. The CDR3 is CACDWGVYTDKLIF. DNA for the CDR3: TGTGCCTGTGACTGGGGGGTGTATACCGATAAACTCATCTTT.

The chain is built from TRAV29/DV5 and TRDJ1, with TRDD3 matching over 11 bases. There are 17 residues in the CDR3. V lost 0 bases to trimming and J lost 2 bases; unmatched junction nucleotides: 9. Germline CDR1 and CDR2: NSMFDY and ISSIKDK. In DNA, the CDR3 is TGTGCAGCAAGCGTAGGACTGGGGGATATGGTAACCGATAAACTCATCTTT. Its protein product is CAASVGLGDMVTDKLIF.

In DNA form, the CDR3 reads TGTGCTCTTGGGGAACTATCTCTACGGGGGATGAACACCGATAAACTCATCTTT. Amino acid sequence: CALGELSLRGMNTDKLIF. The gene calls are TRDV1 and TRDJ1; 7 bases are a match to TRDD3. Unmatched junction bases numbered 10, after V lost 0 bases and J lost 0 bases. The length of the CDR3 is 18 residues. Germline V gene lookup returns CDR1 TSWWSYY and CDR2 QGS.

V and J are TRDV1 and TRDJ1; TRDD3 aligns across 10 bases. Germline V gene lookup returns CDR1 TSWWSYY and CDR2 QGS. J gave up 0 bases and V 3 bases, and 34 bases lay outside the gene matches. CDR3 length equals 26 residues. This CDR3 reads CALGDLPLFLPFLWTGGFTYTDKLIF. CDR3 in DNA: TGTGCTCTTGGGGATCTTCCTCTCTTCCTACCTTTCCTTTGGACTGGGGGATTTACGTACACCGATAAACTCATCTTT.

This clone was observed a few times. This chain links TRDV1 with TRDJ1; the match to TRDD3 covers 10 bases. V shed 1 base, J shed 6 bases, and the junction held 14 bases outside the gene matches. This CDR3 comprises 18 residues. CDR1 and CDR2 from the germline V gene are TSWWSYY and QGS. CDR3 sequence: CALGERLSGLGDYHKLIF. CDR3 nucleotide sequence: TGTGCTCTTGGGGAACGGTTGTCGGGACTGGGGGATTATCATAAACTCATCTTT.

In the case of this clone: A read error may be the cause here, since a much bigger clone is one base away. This chain links TRDV1 with TRDJ1; 7 bases fit TRDD2. V shed 1 base, J shed 0 bases, and the junction held 23 bases outside the gene matches. The CDR3 has 22 residues. From germline, CDR1 is TSWWSYY and CDR2 QGS. For the CDR3, the DNA is TGTGCTCTTGGGGAACCCCGCCTTCCTCCTTACTGGAGGAGAAGGTACACCGATAAACTCATCTTT. This translates into CALGEPRLPPYWRRRYTDKLIF.

This clone was picked up one time. A far larger clone differs by one base, so this is likely a read error. This rearrangement joins TRDV1 to TRDJ1, with D perhaps matching TRDD3 (6 bases). Germline V lookup: CDR1 TSWWSYY, CDR2 QGS. Trimming removed 1 base from V and 0 bases from J, with 30 bases in between. The CDR3 loop spans 22 amino acids. CDR3 loop: CALGEPPYPYWLGYGYTDKLIF. The CDR3 region has the DNA TGTGCTCTTGGGGAACCGCCCTACCCTTACTGGCTGGGGTACGGGTACACCGATAAACTCATCTTT.

This clone was picked up a small number of times. CDR3 amino acids: CALRKRKGGYAVTDKLIF. The CDR3 bases are TGTGCTCTACGGAAACGTAAAGGGGGATACGCAGTCACCGATAAACTCATCTTT. V and J are TRDV1 and TRDJ1, with 10 bases fitting TRDD3. Trimming at V came to 9 bases and at J to 1 base, leaving 17 bases not matched to a gene. CDR3 size: 18 residues. The germline CDR1 and CDR2 sequences are TSWWSYY and QGS.

The DNA of the CDR3 is TGTGCCTTTCTACCTCCTTACTTCTATCCGATGTGGGAGGCTACCGGGCGGGACACCCGACAGATGTTTTTC. This translates into CAFLPPYFYPMWEATGRDTRQMFF. The chain combines TRDV3 with TRDJ3; D gene ambiguous. CDR3 length: 24 residues. V was clipped by 2 bases and J by 5 bases, with 40 bases between them. CDR1 is TVYSNPD, CDR2 GDNSRS, per germline (reference sequence).

The CDR3 DNA follows: TGTGCTCTTGGGGGTCCGGTACTGGGGGACCCCACCGATAAACTCATCTTT. The encoded protein is CALGGPVLGDPTDKLIF. This sequence joins TRDV1 and TRDJ1; 9 positions match TRDD3. After removal of 4 bases from V and 1 base from J, the junction contained 10 bases not matched to a gene. The CDR3 length is 17 residues. Germline CDR1 is TSWWSYY and CDR2 is QGS.

In its sample, this clone is medium-sized (0.01 to 0.1%). The genes are TRAV29/DV5 and TRDJ1; weak D call: TRDD3 (6 bases). This CDR3 has 16 residues. Deletions cut 3 bases from V and 2 bases from J, with 20 bases between. CDR1 NSMFDY and CDR2 ISSIKDK come from the germline V gene. CDR3 nucleotide sequence: TGTGCAGCAACCGGCCGGGTGGGGGCCAGAACCGATAAACTCATCTTT. Translation gives CAATGRVGARTDKLIF.

The genes are TRDV1 and TRDJ2, with 7 positions matching TRDD3. The ends lost 4 bases at V and 1 base at J; junction bases unmatched: 24. Germline CDR1 is TSWWSYY and CDR2 is QGS. The CDR3 runs to 22 residues. CDR3 protein: CALGGGSRPWGTLHDLTAQLFF. The CDR3 region has the DNA TGTGCTCTTGGGGGAGGGAGCCGACCGTGGGGGACCCTCCATGATTTGACAGCACAACTCTTCTTT.

This sequence joins TRDV3 and TRDJ1; TRDD3 agrees at 11 bases. CDR1 is TVYSNPD and CDR2 is GDNSRS in the germline V gene (reference sequence). The CDR3 consists of 27 residues. V gave up 3 bases and J gave up 0 bases; unmatched junction bases: 42. The CDR3 DNA reads TGTGCCTTAGTCTTCCAGACACCGACAATTTTCACCTTCATACTGGGGGATAAGGGCCCGTACACCGATAAACTCATCTTT. Its protein product is CALVFQTPTIFTFILGDKGPYTDKLIF.